Presented here are 22 T cell receptor beta chains from one specimen sequenced in a study of regulatory T cells in long-lasting Graves disease. The time point here: newly diagnosed GD, antithyroid drugs for less than 3 months. PBMC RNA served as the TCR library source. Construction of TCR beta libraries relied on iRepertoire HTBI primers and on Arm-PCR targeting CDR3 regions. TCRdb reprocessed the multiplex PCR reads with MiXCR, giving one entry per CDR3 protein. Among 550,000 to 700,000 distinct CDR3 sequences listed, 15% to 20% were seen once. The sample was also reused in another study, on T cells in Graves' hyperthyroidism and ophthalmopathy.

The source was peripheral blood mononuclear cells (PBMCs), collected at new diagnosis, from a patient treated with antithyroid drugs. Every receptor here comes from a man younger than 35 with Graves disease.

In this sample, this clonotype turned up many times. The junction departs from germline at one end; a sequencing error may be responsible. The rearrangement links TRBV12-3 or TRBV12-4 to TRBJ2-7; 9 bases fit TRBD1. The length of the CDR3 is 15 residues. The CDR3 sequence is CASGETGGVSYEQYF. CDR3 in DNA: TGTGCCAGCGGCGAAACAGGGGGCGTCTCCTACGAGCAATACTTC.

This clonotype was detected ten times or more. The chain uses TRBV30 and TRBJ2-7; D is perhaps TRBD2 (5 bases). The V end lost 4 bases, the J end lost 6 bases, and 16 bases lay between the germline ends. Per the germline V gene, CDR1 is GTSNPN and CDR2 is SVGIG (reference sequence). This CDR3 has 13 residues. CDR3 residues: CAWTLPGSSEQYF. CDR3 DNA sequence: TGTGCCTGGACCCTACCGGGGTCGTCCGAGCAGTACTTC.

The chain combines TRBV6-1 with TRBJ2-1; D uncertain. V dropped 6 bases and J dropped 3 bases, with 15 bases sitting between them. Germline V gene data show CDR1 as MNHNS and CDR2 as SASEGT. This CDR3 region has 15 residues. The CDR3 coding sequence is TGTGCCAGCAGATATGGGCAGAACCTCTACAATGAGCAGTTCTTC. This codes for CASRYGQNLYNEQFF.

This clonotype turned up a few times. J is TRBJ1-4 and V is TRBV30, with TRBD1 matching over 7 bases. CDR3 length: 16 residues. Germline assignment: CDR1 GTSNPN and CDR2 SVGIG (reference sequence). V lost 4 bases and J lost 3; bases outside the gene matches: 11. The DNA for the CDR3 is TGTGCCTGGACCCTGGGACAGAGAACTCCTAATGAAAAACTGTTTTTT. This translates into CAWTLGQRTPNEKLFF.

CDR3 in amino acids: CASSLQGGDEKLFF. The CDR3, as DNA: TGTGCCAGCAGCTTGCAGGGTGGTGATGAAAAACTGTTTTTT. The chain combines TRBV7-9 with TRBJ1-4; D may be TRBD1 (5 bases). The germline V and J ends were trimmed by 3 bases and 6 bases, with 11 bases remaining between them. Germline CDR1 reads SEHNR; CDR2 reads FQNEAQ (reference sequence). The CDR3 has 14 amino acids.

In regard to this clonotype: A single base separates this from a much larger clone, so it may be a read error. V and J are TRBV11-2 and TRBJ1-1, with no clear D. CDR1 is SGHAT, CDR2 FQNNGV, per germline. CDR3 length equals 14 residues. The V end was cut by 3 bases, the J end by 8 bases, with 16 bases between. The CDR3 DNA reads TGTGCCAGCAGCTTCCATCCACAAACAGAAGAAGCTTTCTTT. Translated, it gives CASSFHPQTEEAFF.

There are a few counts of this clonotype. The chain links TRBV6-4 to TRBJ2-2; D remains unclear. CDR3 size: 12 residues. Trimming took off 2 bases at V and 7 bases at J, with 5 bases between the two ends. The germline CDR1 and CDR2 sequences are MRHNA and SNTAGT. The CDR3 is CASSDIYGELFF. The CDR3 coding sequence is TGTGCCAGCAGTGACATTTACGGGGAGCTGTTTTTT.

This clonotype was recorded many times. The chain joins TRBV12-3 or TRBV12-4 to TRBJ1-2; a weak D match, TRBD1 (5 bases). The CDR3 runs to 14 residues. Trimming shortened V by 6 bases and J by 0 bases, and 11 bases separated the two germline ends. The CDR3 is CASRGDRANYGYTF. CDR3 sequence (DNA): TGTGCCAGCAGGGGAGACAGAGCTAACTATGGCTACACCTTC.

The chain recombines TRBV7-2 with TRBJ1-2, with 12 bases matching TRBD1. Germline V gene lookup returns CDR1 SGHTA and CDR2 FQGNSA. CDR3 length: 14 residues. V was pared by 4 bases and J by 7 bases, with 4 bases of the junction left unmatched. The CDR3 is CASSSGQGAFGYTF. CDR3 nucleotides: TGTGCCAGCAGCTCGGGACAGGGGGCATTTGGCTACACCTTC.

This clonotype was detected many times. The rearrangement joins TRBV28 to TRBJ2-5; 9 bases fit TRBD2. This CDR3 comprises 14 residues. J lost 7 bases, V lost 9 bases, and 12 bases had no gene match. CDR1 and CDR2 (germline): MDHEN, SYDVKM. The CDR3 spells CASTLAGDDRTQYF. CDR3 bases: TGTGCCAGTACCTTAGCGGGGGACGACCGGACCCAGTACTTC.

This clonotype has just a few counts. The genes are TRBV7-2 and TRBJ2-7; 10 bases fit TRBD2. With V trimmed by 6 bases and J by 4 bases, 12 bases remained unmatched. The germline CDR1 and CDR2 sequences are SGHTA and FQGNSA. CDR3 length: 16 residues. The CDR3 protein is CASSRPGLARLYEQYF. CDR3 nucleotide sequence: TGTGCCAGCAGTCGACCGGGACTAGCGAGACTTTACGAGCAGTACTTC.

The chain employs TRBV5-6 and TRBJ2-7; 8 nucleotides match TRBD1. Losses at the gene ends were 1 base for V and 8 bases for J; bases not matched to a gene: 17. The CDR3 spans 17 residues. The germline V gene has CDR1 SGHDT and CDR2 YYEEEE. The CDR3 coding sequence is TGTGCCAGCAGCTTGTATTTGGGCTCCGGACAGGGCACCAAGCAGTACTTC. Residues: CASSLYLGSGQGTKQYF.

This clonotype was counted at least ten times. The V and J genes are TRBV7-3 and TRBJ2-1; D is ambiguous. Trimming stripped 7 bases from V and 5 bases from J, with 15 bases between. The V gene's germline CDR1 is SGHTA and CDR2 FQGTGA. This CDR3 has 14 residues. The CDR3 reads CASTSLENHNEQFF. The DNA of the CDR3 is TGTGCCAGCACCTCTTTGGAGAACCACAATGAGCAGTTCTTC.

The chain employs TRBV6-1 and TRBJ2-1; 8 nucleotides line up with TRBD2. CDR1 and CDR2 from the germline V gene are MNHNS and SASEGT. The CDR3 extends over 13 amino acids. Unmatched junction bases numbered 5, after V lost 6 bases and J lost 7 bases. The CDR3 coding sequence is TGTGCCAGCAGGGGGGGCGGGAGGAATGAGCAGTTCTTC. It encodes CASRGGGRNEQFF.

A note on this clonotype: A much larger clone differs from this one at a single base, so this may be a read error. This chain connects TRBV27 to TRBJ2-5; 11 bases line up with TRBD1. Germline CDR1 reads MNHEY; CDR2 reads SMNVEV (reference sequence). V lost 3 bases and J lost 5; bases outside the gene matches: 14. CDR3 size: 18 residues. DNA for the CDR3: TGTGCCAGCAGTTTCGTAAGCCAGGACAGGGGGCTTAGTGAGACCCAGTACTTC. It codes for CASSFVSQDRGLSETQYF.

This clonotype has a count of ten or more. CDR3 region: CASSQDGPPSYEQYF. CDR3 DNA: TGTGCCAGCAGCCAAGATGGACCCCCCTCCTACGAGCAGTACTTC. The rearrangement uses TRBV3-1 and TRBJ2-7; D is uncertain. The CDR3 length is 15 residues. The germline V gene encodes CDR1 LGHDT and CDR2 YNNKEL (reference sequence). The V end was cut by 0 bases, the J end by 0 bases, with 9 bases between.

V is TRBV7-9 and J is TRBJ2-1; D is perhaps TRBD2 (5 bases). V lost 3 bases and J 12 bases, leaving 15 bases between the germline ends. This CDR3 has 13 amino acids. Germline CDR1 is SEHNR and CDR2 is FQNEAQ (reference sequence). Here the CDR3 reads CASSFEKRSRQFF. CDR3 DNA sequence: TGTGCCAGCAGCTTCGAAAAGCGGTCTAGGCAGTTCTTC.

The V and J genes are TRBV6-1 and TRBJ2-1; no definite D call. The CDR3 length is 14 residues. Germline V gene sequence: CDR1 MNHNS, CDR2 SASEGT. Trimming took 5 bases from V and 3 from J, leaving 11 bases between them. CDR3 protein: CASSQVLNYNEQFF. CDR3 bases: TGTGCCAGCAGTCAGGTTCTAAACTACAATGAGCAGTTCTTC.

The chain carries TRBV20-1 and TRBJ2-1; TRBD2 matches 14 bases. Germline lookup yields CDR1 DFQATT and CDR2 SNEGSKA (reference sequence). The trim removed 7 bases at V and 5 bases at J, leaving 4 bases unmatched. The CDR3 covers 14 residues. CDR3 amino acids: CSGRLAGGNNEQFF. The CDR3 coding sequence is TGCAGTGGGAGACTAGCGGGGGGGAACAATGAGCAGTTCTTC.

This clonotype has ten or more counts. The genes are TRBV7-8 and TRBJ1-5; 7 nucleotides align to TRBD1. CDR3 size: 14 residues. The germline V gene has CDR1 SGHVS and CDR2 FQNEAQ. With V trimmed by 7 bases and J by 5 bases, 8 bases remained unmatched. The CDR3 DNA is TGTGCCAGCACCCGGGACAGCCTTGATCAGCCCCAGCATTTT. Its protein product is CASTRDSLDQPQHF.

V gene TRBV4-1 combines with J gene TRBJ1-5; D is ambiguous. CDR3 length equals 19 residues. The germline gives CDR1 MGHRA, CDR2 YSYEKL. V was shortened by 0 bases and J by 7 bases, with 25 bases between the two germline ends. The CDR3 is CASSQETYLHLSNEQPQHF. CDR3 nucleotides: TGCGCCAGCAGCCAAGAGACCTACCTCCATCTCTCCAATGAACAGCCCCAGCATTTT.

The CDR3 sequence: CSAPSSGANVLTF. In nucleotides, the CDR3 is TGCAGTGCTCCAAGCTCTGGGGCCAACGTCCTGACTTTC. V gene TRBV20-1 combines with J gene TRBJ2-6, with D uncertain. The CDR3 sequence is 13 residues long. V was cut by 5 bases and J by 0 bases, with 5 bases left in between. The V gene's germline CDR1 is DFQATT and CDR2 SNEGSKA (reference sequence).